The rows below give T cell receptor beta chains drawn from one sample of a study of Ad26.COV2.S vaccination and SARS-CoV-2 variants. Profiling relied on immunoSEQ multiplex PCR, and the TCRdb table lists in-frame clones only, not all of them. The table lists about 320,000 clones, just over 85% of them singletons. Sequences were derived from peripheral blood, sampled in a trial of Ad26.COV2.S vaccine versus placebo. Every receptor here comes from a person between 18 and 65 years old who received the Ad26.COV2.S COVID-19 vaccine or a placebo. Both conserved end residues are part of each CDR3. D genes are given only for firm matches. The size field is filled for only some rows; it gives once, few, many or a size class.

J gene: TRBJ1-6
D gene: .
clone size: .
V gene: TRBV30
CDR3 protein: CAWSKGVHYNSPLHF
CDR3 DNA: TGTGCCTGGAGTAAGGGAGTCCACTATAATTCACCCCTCCACTTT

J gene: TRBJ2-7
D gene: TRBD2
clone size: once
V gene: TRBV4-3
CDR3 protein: CASSRLAGTSYEQYF
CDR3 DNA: TGCGCCAGCAGCCGACTAGCGGGTACGTCCTACGAGCAGTACTTC

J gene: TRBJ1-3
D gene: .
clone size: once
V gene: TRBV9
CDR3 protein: CASSVGGVIAGNTIYF
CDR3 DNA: TGTGCCAGCAGCGTAGGTGGGGTCATAGCTGGAAACACCATATATTTT

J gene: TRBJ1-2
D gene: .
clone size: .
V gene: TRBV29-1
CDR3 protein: CSVEMVGESYGYTF
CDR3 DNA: TGCAGCGTTGAAATGGTGGGGGAAAGCTATGGCTACACCTTC

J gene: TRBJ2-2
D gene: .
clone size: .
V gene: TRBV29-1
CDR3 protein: CSASDTGELFF
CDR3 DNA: TGCAGCGCGTCGGACACCGGGGAGCTGTTTTTT

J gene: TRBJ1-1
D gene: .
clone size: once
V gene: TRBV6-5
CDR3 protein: CASRRDRNTEAFF
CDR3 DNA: TGTGCCAGCAGAAGGGACCGAAACACTGAAGCTTTCTTT

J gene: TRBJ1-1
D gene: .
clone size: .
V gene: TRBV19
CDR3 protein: CASSIQGNVNTEAFF
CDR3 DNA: TGTGCCAGTAGTATCCAGGGAAACGTGAACACTGAAGCTTTCTTT

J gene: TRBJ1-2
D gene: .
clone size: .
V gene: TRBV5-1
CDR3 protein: CASSLALQQSYGYTF
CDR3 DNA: TGCGCCAGCAGCTTGGCACTACAGCAGTCCTATGGCTACACCTTC

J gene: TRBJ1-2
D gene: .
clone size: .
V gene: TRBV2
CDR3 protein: CASSPGRGGRSYGYTF
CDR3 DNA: TGTGCCAGCAGTCCCGGGCGAGGGGGGCGCAGCTATGGCTACACCTTC

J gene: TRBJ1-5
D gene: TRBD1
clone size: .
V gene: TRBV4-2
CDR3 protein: CASSQQQGYNQPQHF
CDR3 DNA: TGTGCCAGCAGCCAGCAACAGGGGTACAATCAGCCCCAGCATTTT

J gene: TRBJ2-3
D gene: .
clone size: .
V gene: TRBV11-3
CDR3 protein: CASSFSESTDTQYF
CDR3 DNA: TGTGCCAGCAGCTTTTCCGAAAGCACAGATACGCAGTATTTT

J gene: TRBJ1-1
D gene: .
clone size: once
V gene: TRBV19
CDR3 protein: CAREGGNLNTEAFF
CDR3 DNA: TGTGCCAGAGAAGGGGGAAACCTTAACACTGAAGCTTTCTTT

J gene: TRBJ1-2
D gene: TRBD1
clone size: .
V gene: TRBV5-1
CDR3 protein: CASSTGQVPNGYTF
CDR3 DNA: TGCGCCAGCAGCACTGGACAGGTACCCAATGGCTACACCTTC

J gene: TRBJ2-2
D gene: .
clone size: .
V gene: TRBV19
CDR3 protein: CASSAVSGELFF
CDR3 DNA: TGTGCCAGTAGTGCTGTGAGCGGGGAGCTGTTTTTT

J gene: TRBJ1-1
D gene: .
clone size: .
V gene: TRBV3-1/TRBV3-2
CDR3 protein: CASSLSGVTEAFF
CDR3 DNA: TGTGCCAGCAGCCTGTCAGGGGTGACTGAAGCTTTCTTT

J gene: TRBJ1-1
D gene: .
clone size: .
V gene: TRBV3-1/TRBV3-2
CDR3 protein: CASSQGQDISEAFF
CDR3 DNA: TGTGCCAGCAGCCAAGGGCAGGACATCAGTGAAGCTTTCTTT

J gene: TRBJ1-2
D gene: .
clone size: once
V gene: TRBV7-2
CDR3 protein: CASRLEGGKLYGYTF
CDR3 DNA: TGTGCCAGCAGACTAGAGGGCGGAAAACTCTATGGCTACACCTTC

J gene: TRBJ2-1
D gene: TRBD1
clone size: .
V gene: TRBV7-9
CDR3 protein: CASTRGTGNNEQFF
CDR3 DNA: TGTGCCAGCACCCGAGGGACAGGAAACAATGAGCAGTTCTTC

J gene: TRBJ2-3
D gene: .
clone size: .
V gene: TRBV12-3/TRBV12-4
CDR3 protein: CASSLAGTDTQYF
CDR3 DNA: TGTGCCAGCAGTTTAGCGGGCACAGATACGCAGTATTTT

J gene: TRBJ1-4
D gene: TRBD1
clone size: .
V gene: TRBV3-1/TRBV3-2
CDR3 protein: CASRQGAKGRDEKLFF
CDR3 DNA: TGTGCCAGCCGACAGGGGGCAAAAGGCAGGGATGAAAAACTGTTTTTT

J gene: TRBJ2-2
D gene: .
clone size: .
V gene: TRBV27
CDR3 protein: CASSTGLHSEPGELFF
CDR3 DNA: TGTGCCAGCAGTACTGGACTCCATAGTGAACCCGGGGAGCTGTTTTTT

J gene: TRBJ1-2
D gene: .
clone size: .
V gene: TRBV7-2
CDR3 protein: CASTMHQINYGYTF
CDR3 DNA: TGTGCCAGCACCATGCATCAGATTAACTATGGCTACACCTTC

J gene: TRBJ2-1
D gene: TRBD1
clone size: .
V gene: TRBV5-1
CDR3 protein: CASGQGQQFF
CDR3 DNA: TGCGCCAGCGGACAGGGACAGCAGTTCTTC

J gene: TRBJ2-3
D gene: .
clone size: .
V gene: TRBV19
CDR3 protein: CASSISQGADTQYF
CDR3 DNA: TGTGCCAGTAGTATATCCCAGGGCGCAGATACGCAGTATTTT

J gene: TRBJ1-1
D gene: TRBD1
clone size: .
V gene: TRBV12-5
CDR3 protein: CASGLASGTGVRTFF
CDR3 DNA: TGTGCTAGTGGTTTGGCGTCCGGGACAGGGGTTAGGACTTTCTTT

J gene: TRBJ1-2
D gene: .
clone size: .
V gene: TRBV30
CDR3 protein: CAWALGRGYTF
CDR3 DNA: TGTGCCTGGGCTCTGGGACGAGGCTACACCTTC

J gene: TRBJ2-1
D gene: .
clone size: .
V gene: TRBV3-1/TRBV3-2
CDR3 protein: CASSLRGSDNEQFF
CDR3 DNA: TGTGCCAGCAGCCTCCGGGGTTCCGACAATGAGCAGTTCTTC

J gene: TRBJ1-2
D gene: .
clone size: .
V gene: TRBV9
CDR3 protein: CASLSGNYGYTF
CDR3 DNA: TGTGCCAGCCTATCGGGAAACTATGGCTACACCTTC

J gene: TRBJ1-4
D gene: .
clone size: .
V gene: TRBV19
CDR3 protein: CASSKVRLRTNEKLFF
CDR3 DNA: TGTGCCAGTAGTAAGGTCAGACTGAGGACTAATGAAAAACTGTTTTTT

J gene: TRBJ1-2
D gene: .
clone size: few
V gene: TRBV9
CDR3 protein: CASSPGHNYGYTF
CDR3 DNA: TGTGCCAGCAGCCCCGGACATAACTATGGCTACACCTTC

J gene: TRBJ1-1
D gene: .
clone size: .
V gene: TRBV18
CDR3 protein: CASSSDSSRKLSEAFF
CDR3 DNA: TGTGCCAGCTCATCCGACTCTTCTAGGAAGCTGTCTGAAGCTTTCTTT

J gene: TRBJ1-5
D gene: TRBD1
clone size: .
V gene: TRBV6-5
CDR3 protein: CASGTGWNQPQHF
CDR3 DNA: TGTGCCAGCGGGACAGGGTGGAATCAGCCCCAGCATTTT

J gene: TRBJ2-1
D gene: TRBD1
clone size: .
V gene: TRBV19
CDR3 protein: CASSIIDRGNEQFF
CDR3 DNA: TGTGCCAGTAGTATAATCGACAGGGGCAATGAGCAGTTCTTC

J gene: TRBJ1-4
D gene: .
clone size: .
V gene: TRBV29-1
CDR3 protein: CSVEGRTVEGRATNEKLFF
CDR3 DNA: TGCAGCGTTGAAGGAAGGACAGTCGAAGGGAGGGCAACTAATGAAAAACTGTTTTTT

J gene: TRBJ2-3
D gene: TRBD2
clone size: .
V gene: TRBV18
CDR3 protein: CASSPPLTTSPLSTDTQYF
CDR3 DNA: TGTGCCAGCTCACCCCCATTGACGACTAGCCCCCTTAGCACAGATACGCAGTATTTT

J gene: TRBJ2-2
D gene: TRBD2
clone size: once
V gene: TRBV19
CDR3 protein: CATPASGMNTGELFF
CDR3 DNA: TGTGCCACCCCCGCTAGCGGGATGAACACCGGGGAGCTGTTTTTT

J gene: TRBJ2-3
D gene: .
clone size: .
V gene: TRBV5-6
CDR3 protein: CASRPQGRATDTQYF
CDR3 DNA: TGTGCCAGCAGACCACAGGGACGAGCCACAGATACGCAGTATTTT

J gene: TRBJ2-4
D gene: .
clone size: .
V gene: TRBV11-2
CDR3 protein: CASSLGQVLAKNIQYF
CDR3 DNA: TGTGCCAGCAGCTTAGGACAGGTCCTAGCCAAAAACATTCAGTACTTC

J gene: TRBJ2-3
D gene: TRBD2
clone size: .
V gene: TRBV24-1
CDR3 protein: CATSDSHGTSFGTQYF
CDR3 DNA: TGTGCCACCAGTGATTCCCACGGGACTAGTTTTGGTACGCAGTATTTT

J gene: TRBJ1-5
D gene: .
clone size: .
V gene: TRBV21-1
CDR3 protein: CASQTVGSNQPQHF
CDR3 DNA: TGTGCCAGCCAAACCGTCGGGAGCAATCAGCCCCAGCATTTT

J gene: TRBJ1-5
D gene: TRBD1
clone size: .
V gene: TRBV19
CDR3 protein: CASSLGQGAIQPQHF
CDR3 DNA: TGTGCCAGTAGTCTAGGACAGGGGGCGATTCAGCCCCAGCATTTT

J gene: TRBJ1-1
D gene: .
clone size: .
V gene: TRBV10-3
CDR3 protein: CAISESDNEAFF
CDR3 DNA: TGTGCCATCAGTGAGTCGGACAATGAAGCTTTCTTT

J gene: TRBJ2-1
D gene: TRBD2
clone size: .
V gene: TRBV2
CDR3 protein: CASSPGRGYNEQFF
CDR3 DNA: TGTGCCAGCAGCCCGGGGAGGGGTTACAATGAGCAGTTCTTC

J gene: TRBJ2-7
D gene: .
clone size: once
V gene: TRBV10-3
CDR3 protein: CAISDRDPYEQYF
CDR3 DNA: TGTGCCATCAGTGACAGAGATCCCTACGAGCAGTACTTC

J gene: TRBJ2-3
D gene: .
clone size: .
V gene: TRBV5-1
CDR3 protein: CASSLGGGTDTQYF
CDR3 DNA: TGCGCCAGCAGCTTGGGGGGTGGCACAGATACGCAGTATTTT

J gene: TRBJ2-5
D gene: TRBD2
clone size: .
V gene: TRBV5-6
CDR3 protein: CASSVTSQTQYF
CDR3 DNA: TGTGCCAGCAGCGTGACTAGCCAGACCCAGTACTTC

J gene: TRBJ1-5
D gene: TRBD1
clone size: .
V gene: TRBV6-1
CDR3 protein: CASSAKPLGQGAINNQPQHF
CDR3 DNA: TGTGCCAGCAGTGCCAAACCTCTCGGACAGGGGGCGATTAACAATCAGCCCCAGCATTTT

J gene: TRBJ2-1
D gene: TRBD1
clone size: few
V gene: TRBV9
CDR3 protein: CASSVGTGFYNEQFF
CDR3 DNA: TGTGCCAGCAGCGTTGGGACAGGGTTCTACAATGAGCAGTTCTTC

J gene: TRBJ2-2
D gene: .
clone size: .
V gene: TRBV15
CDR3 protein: CATSRVYGELFF
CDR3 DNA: TGTGCCACCAGCAGGGTATACGGGGAGCTGTTTTTT

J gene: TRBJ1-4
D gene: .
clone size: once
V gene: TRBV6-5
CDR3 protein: CASSYFKAGTLFF
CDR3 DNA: TGTGCCAGCAGTTATTTTAAGGCCGGGACCCTGTTTTTT

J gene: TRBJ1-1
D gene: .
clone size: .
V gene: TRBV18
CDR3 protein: CATRKTGYVRDTEAFF
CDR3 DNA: TGTGCCACCAGAAAAACAGGGTACGTTAGGGATACTGAAGCTTTCTTT

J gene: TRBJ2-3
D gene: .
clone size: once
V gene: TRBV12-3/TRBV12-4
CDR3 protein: CASSFLTTDTQYF
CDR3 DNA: TGTGCCAGCAGTTTCCTGACCACAGATACGCAGTATTTT

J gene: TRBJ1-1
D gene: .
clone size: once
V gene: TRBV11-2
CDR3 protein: CASSPTAGVTEAFF
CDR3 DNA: TGTGCCAGCAGCCCCACTGCGGGGGTTACTGAAGCTTTCTTT